These 16 T cell receptor beta chains came from one sample sequenced in a study of post-analysis software for immune sequencing data. Whole-study results and caveats: Controls showed lower frequencies than patients for four to six TRBV segments, and TRBV5-6, TRBV5-1 and TRBV20-1 were among these.

Their antigens are not known. Unique molecular identifiers were built into the TCR beta cDNA libraries. TCRdb itself ran the PCR reads through MiXCR, one entry per CDR3 protein. The sample includes about 540,000 distinct CDR3 sequences, roughly 34% of them seen just once. The sequenced sample was blood. All receptors derive from a girl aged 2 to 17 with multiple sclerosis.

The V call is TRBV5-1, the J call TRBJ2-7; D is undetermined. This CDR3 comprises 13 residues. Germline V gene lookup returns CDR1 SGHRS and CDR2 YFSETQ. V was clipped by 4 bases and J by 6 bases, with 14 bases between them. Here the CDR3 reads CASSPPRASEQYF. As DNA, the CDR3 is TGCGCCAGCAGCCCCCCTCGAGCAAGCGAGCAGTACTTC.

This clonotype has only a few counts. The rearrangement joins TRBV28 to TRBJ1-2, with 9 nucleotides matching TRBD1. The CDR3 extends over 17 amino acids. The V gene end was trimmed by 1 base and the J gene end by 6 bases; junction bases not matched to a gene: 12. The germline V gene has CDR1 MDHEN and CDR2 SYDVKM. The DNA for the CDR3 is TGTGCCAGCAGTTTATTGACTCCGGGACAGGGTTCCGATGGCTACACCTTC. This codes for CASSLLTPGQGSDGYTF.

V and J are TRBV14 and TRBJ2-2; a weak D match, TRBD2 (6 bases). CDR1 SGHDN and CDR2 FVKESK come from the germline V gene. The germline V and J ends were trimmed by 6 bases and 6 bases, with 26 bases remaining between them. The CDR3 contains 18 residues. CDR3 sequence (DNA): TGTGCCAGCAGTCCAAGACCCCGGGTTGCGACTAGGCCCGGGGAGCTGTTTTTT. Its translation: CASSPRPRVATRPGELFF.

V is TRBV20-1 and J is TRBJ1-1; a possible D gene is TRBD1 (5 bases). CDR3 length: 15 residues. CDR1 is DFQATT and CDR2 is SNEGSKA in the germline V gene (reference sequence). The V gene lost 3 bases and the J gene lost 4 bases, with 18 bases spanning the gap. The CDR3 region is CSARRTEGRGTEAFF. CDR3 in DNA: TGCAGTGCTAGGCGTACGGAGGGGCGCGGCACTGAAGCTTTCTTT.

The V call is TRBV5-6, the J call TRBJ2-7; 7 nucleotides align to TRBD2. Unmatched junction bases numbered 10, after V lost 4 bases and J lost 0 bases. This CDR3 is 16 amino acids long. Germline-derived CDR1 and CDR2 are SGHDT and YYEEEE. CDR3 amino acids: CASSMGGRLGSYEQYF. For the CDR3, the DNA is TGTGCCAGCAGCATGGGCGGGAGATTAGGCTCCTACGAGCAGTACTTC.

The genes are TRBV18 and TRBJ1-2, with 7 bases lining up with TRBD1. This CDR3 has 15 residues. Germline assignment: CDR1 KGHSH and CDR2 LQKENI. The V segment lost 3 bases and the J segment 5 bases; nucleotides outside the gene matches: 9. As DNA, the CDR3 is TGTGCCAGCTCACCGGCTGGCGGGACAGATTATGGCTACACCTTC. Translated, it gives CASSPAGGTDYGYTF. The full variable domain, rest sourced from reference TRBV18 and TRBJ1-2, is NAGVMQNPRHLVRRRGQEARLRCSPMKGHSHVYWYRQLPEEGLKFMVYLQKENIIDESGMPKERFSAEFPKEGPSILRIQQVVRGDSAAYFCASSPAGGTDYGYTFGSGTRLTVV.

J is TRBJ2-3 and V is TRBV5-5; 10 bases match TRBD2. The CDR3 covers 18 residues. The trim removed 0 bases at V and 0 bases at J, leaving 7 bases unmatched. Germline V gene data show CDR1 as SGHKS and CDR2 as YYEKEE (reference sequence). CDR3 in amino acids: CASSLVLAGAYSTDTQYF. The CDR3 DNA is TGTGCCAGCAGCTTGGTCCTAGCGGGGGCTTATAGCACAGATACGCAGTATTTT.

This clonotype has just a few counts. This sequence joins TRBV20-1 and TRBJ1-2; 9 nucleotides match TRBD1. Germline V gene sequence: CDR1 DFQATT, CDR2 SNEGSKA (reference sequence). With 5 bases clipped from V and 6 bases from J, the junction kept 10 bases outside the gene matches. The CDR3 is 14 amino acids. The CDR3 bases are TGCAGTGCTTCGCGGGACAGGGAGGGAAATGGCTACACCTTC. This codes for CSASRDREGNGYTF.

J is TRBJ2-3 and V is TRBV27; the D is unclear. From germline, CDR1 is MNHEY and CDR2 SMNVEV (reference sequence). CDR3 size: 14 residues. V was trimmed by 5 bases and J by 1 base, leaving 10 bases between them. The chain's CDR3 is CASSPISGTDTQYF. Written as DNA, the CDR3 is TGTGCCAGCAGTCCCATTTCAGGCACAGATACGCAGTATTTT.

This clonotype was counted between two and nine times. The chain couples TRBV7-2 to TRBJ2-7; maybe TRBD1 (6 bases). Germline V lookup: CDR1 SGHTA, CDR2 FQGNSA. The CDR3 sequence is 16 residues long. Trimming removed 1 base at V and 0 bases at J, with 13 bases between. The CDR3 protein is CASSLVGPGVSYEQYF. Written as DNA, the CDR3 is TGTGCCAGCAGCTTAGTGGGACCAGGGGTCTCCTACGAGCAGTACTTC.

This clonotype was counted only a few times. V gene TRBV4-1 combines with J gene TRBJ1-2; D remains unclear. CDR3 length equals 14 residues. Trimming left V 0 bases short and J 4 bases short, with 9 bases between. Germline assignment: CDR1 MGHRA and CDR2 YSYEKL. CDR3 amino acids: CASSQEGLIYGYTF. In DNA form, the CDR3 reads TGCGCCAGCAGCCAAGAAGGACTTATCTATGGCTACACCTTC.

The gene calls are TRBV20-1 and TRBJ1-1; weak D call: TRBD1 (5 bases). The V and J ends lost 5 bases and 5 bases respectively, with 9 bases between them. Germline CDR1 reads DFQATT; CDR2 reads SNEGSKA (reference sequence). This CDR3 spans 11 amino acids. CDR3 in DNA: TGCAGTGCTTGGGGGGAAACTGAAGCTTTCTTT. Amino acid sequence: CSAWGETEAFF.

V gene TRBV18 combines with J gene TRBJ2-1; 9 bases line up with TRBD1. The CDR3 is 14 amino acids. With V trimmed by 6 bases and J by 2 bases, 2 bases remained unmatched. Germline values: CDR1 KGHSH, CDR2 LQKENI. The CDR3 loop reads CASSGTGTYNEQFF. The CDR3, as DNA: TGTGCCAGCTCTGGGACAGGGACCTACAATGAGCAGTTCTTC.

This clonotype was observed a handful of times. The chain has TRBV4-2 and TRBJ2-2; no firm D call. The V gene lost 7 bases and the J gene lost 2 bases, with 11 bases spanning the gap. The CDR3 is 14 residues long. CDR1 and CDR2 from the germline V gene are LGHNA and YNFKEQ. The CDR3 loop is CASTPHLNTGELFF. As DNA, the CDR3 is TGTGCCAGCACCCCACACCTTAACACCGGGGAGCTGTTTTTT.

Points on this clonotype: An end of the junction does not agree with germline; a read error may underlie this. The J gene is TRBJ2-5, the V gene TRBV11-2; 9 bases match TRBD1. CDR1 and CDR2 (germline): SGHAT, FQNNGV. This CDR3 spans 15 amino acids. The CDR3 region is CARSSNRGLGETQYF. DNA for the CDR3: TGTGCCAGGAGCTCCAACAGGGGGCTGGGAGAGACCCAGTACTTC. The whole variable domain, filled in from reference TRBV11-2 and TRBJ2-5, reads EAGVAQSPRYKIIEKRQSVAFWCNPISGHATLYWYQQILGQGPKLLIQFQNNGVVDDSQLPKDRFSAERLKGVDSTLKIQPAKLEDSAVYLCARSSNRGLGETQYFGPGTRLLVL.

The CDR3 DNA is TGCAGTGCTAGTAGAAACGGCCGCTATGGCTACACCTTC. It is translated as CSASRNGRYGYTF. V is TRBV20-1 and J is TRBJ1-2; D not certain. Trimming took 3 bases from V and 4 from J, leaving 12 bases between them. Germline V gene lookup returns CDR1 DFQATT and CDR2 SNEGSKA (reference sequence). CDR3 length equals 13 residues.